This T cell receptor (beta chain) was recorded in a study of cytomegalovirus exposure and HLA in healthy donors. A note on this clone: Its antigen is unidentified.

Researchers ran the PCR with 60 Vbeta and 13 Jbeta primers. Method: immunoSEQ multiplex PCR; TCRdb's copy keeps in-frame clones and lacks some. This repertoire shows under 150,000 clones, just under 85% found once; its top ten account for 4% to 5%. Overall study results and limits: Using the classifier, cytomegalovirus status was reportedly diagnosed with high specificity and sensitivity. A list of 164 TCR beta chains associated with cytomegalovirus was given. In an earlier analysis, productive rearrangement rates for most beta V segments clustered near 87% or 30%.

The CDR3 consists of 17 residues. V shed 6 bases and J shed 7 bases, with 26 bases lying between them. The germline gives CDR1 SGHRS, CDR2 YFSETQ. This sequence was found in a man aged 40-55 years in good health and CMV-seropositive. The source material was PBMCs. The chain is built from TRBV5-1 and TRBJ2-1, with a weak D call TRBD2 (8 bases). The CDR3, as DNA: TGCGCCAGCATGAGGGGGCCGGGGGGGACGACTCGGAATGAGCAGTTCTTC. Translation: CASMRGPGGTTRNEQFF.